This passage covers 7 T cell receptor beta chains from one sample sequenced in a study of Tregs in tolerant kidney transplant recipients (dated by TCRdb to between 2018 and 2021). Libraries were made using the immunoSEQ multiplex PCR assay. TCRdb took over this immuneACCESS table, retaining in-frame rearrangements with V and J assigned. Such tables are incomplete; in checked studies, under half of the missing clones stem from an unresolved V gene, and the remainder is unexplained. The sample table gives roughly 48,000 clones. Together, the top ten hold about 0.85% of the sample. This sample's time point label indicates: blood sample drawn before combined kidney and bone marrow transplant. The sequencing here drew on CD4+ T cells from blood, taken before the transplant. These receptors were taken from a human donor who received a combined kidney and bone marrow transplant.

On this clone itself: The read ends 3 residues before the CDR3 terminus; that terminus is restored from the germline J gene. V and J are TRBV20-1 and TRBJ2-1; 7 bases agree with TRBD2. CDR1 and CDR2 from the germline V gene are DFQATT and SNEGSKA (reference sequence). V lost 1 base and J lost 4; bases outside the gene matches: 10. The CDR3 covers 16 residues. CDR3 DNA, as far as it was read: TGCAGTGCTAGAGTCAACCCGGGACTAACATACAATGAG. This sequence encodes CSARVNPGLTYNE. From start to end, the CDR3 is CSARVNPGLTYNEQFF.

A word on this clone: Read data end 3 residues before the CDR3 end; the end is taken from the germline J gene. The V call is TRBV2, the J call TRBJ2-1, with 7 bases fitting TRBD1. The CDR3 runs 13 residues. CDR1 is SNHLY, CDR2 FYNNEI, per germline. The ends lost 8 bases at V and 7 bases at J; junction bases unmatched: 8. This chain's CDR3 is CASGGQGVNEQFF. The DNA read from the CDR3 is TGTGCCAGCGGAGGTCAGGGGGTGAATGAG. The full variable domain, completed using reference TRBV2 and TRBJ2-1, is EPEVTQTPSHQVTQMGQEVILRCVPISNHLYFYWYRQILGQKVEFLVSFYNNEISEKSEIFDDQFSVERPDGSNFTLKIRSTKLEDSAMYFCASGGQGVNEQFFGPGTRLTVL.

Regarding this clone: The sequenced fragment ends 3 residues before the CDR3 boundary, so the rest is inferred from the germline J gene. The gene calls are TRBV19 and TRBJ1-1; TRBD1 matches 7 bases. CDR1 is LNHDA and CDR2 is SQIVND in the germline V gene (reference sequence). The V and J ends lost 5 bases and 3 bases, in that order; junction bases with no gene match: 3. The CDR3 loop spans 13 amino acids. The sequenced CDR3 bases are TGTGCCAGTAGTTCACAGGGGTACACTGAA. It yields the protein CASSSQGYTE. The full-length CDR3 reads as CASSSQGYTEAFF.

Concerning this clone itself: The read finishes 3 residues shy of the CDR3 end, and the germline J gene is used to complete it. The chain has TRBV5-1 and TRBJ2-7, with 9 bases identical to TRBD1. Germline CDR1 SGHRS, CDR2 YFSETQ. The CDR3 loop spans 14 amino acids. The V and J ends lost 0 bases and 3 bases, in that order; junction bases with no gene match: 1. This chain's CDR3 is CASSLGQGGYEQYF. Partial CDR3 DNA: TGCGCCAGCAGCTTGGGACAGGGGGGCTACGAG.

In regard to this clone: The CDR3 end falls 3 residues outside the read, so it is completed with the germline J gene. The chain recombines TRBV20-1 with TRBJ2-7; 8 bases are shared with TRBD2. The V and J ends lost 5 bases and 4 bases, in that order; junction bases with no gene match: 10. Germline-derived CDR1 and CDR2 are DFQATT and SNEGSKA (reference sequence). The CDR3 extends over 14 amino acids. The CDR3 sequence is CSASKPGLVYEQYF. The CDR3 DNA, read in part, is TGCAGTGCTTCAAAACCGGGACTAGTTTACGAG.

The sequenced CDR3 bases are TGCGCCAGCAGCTCAGGGGCCTCTGGAAACACC. Protein product: CASSSGASGNT. The whole CDR3 is CASSSGASGNTIYF. V is TRBV5-1 and J is TRBJ1-3, with D possibly TRBD1 on 6 matching bases. The read ends 3 residues shy of where the CDR3 ends; the end is completed using the germline J gene. CDR1 and CDR2 from the germline V gene are SGHRS and YFSETQ. The length of the CDR3 is 14 residues. Trimming left V 3 bases short and J 0 bases short, with 7 bases between. The full variable domain, its missing parts supplied by reference TRBV5-1 and TRBJ1-3, is KAGVTQTPRYLIKTRGQQVTLSCSPISGHRSVSWYQQTPGQGLQFLFEYFSETQRNKGNFPGRFSGRQFSNSRSEMNVSTLELGDSALYLCASSSGASGNTIYFGEGSWLTVV.

In the case of this clone: With the read ending 3 residues before the CDR3 end, the germline J gene is used to fill in that end. The J gene is TRBJ2-7, the V gene TRBV28; possible D gene TRBD1, 6 bases. There are 14 residues in the CDR3. V lost 5 bases to trimming and J lost 4 bases, with 15 bases between them. Germline V gives CDR1 MDHEN, CDR2 SYDVKM. The part of the CDR3 DNA that was read is TGTGCCAGCAGTACCACTGGGACAAGTTACGAG. Translating it yields CASSTTGTSYE. The complete CDR3 protein is CASSTTGTSYEQYF.